This T cell receptor (beta chain) is from a study of Graves' ophthalmopathy and Graves' hyperthyroidism. This CDR3 contains 16 residues. Per the germline V gene, CDR1 is LNHNV and CDR2 is YYDKDF (reference sequence). To note about this clonotype: Its antigen is unknown. The junction and the germline gene differ at one end; a read error may be behind it.

The sequenced template was RNA, covering the TCR beta CDR3 region. HTBI primers were used in a first-round RT-PCR, which preceded a second-round multiplex PCR. TCRdb used MiXCR to reprocess the multiplex PCR reads, holding one entry per CDR3 protein. The data contain around 1,000,000 distinct CDR3 sequences, 35% to 40% of them singletons. The study's findings and limits: A 13-signature model separated ophthalmopathy from stable hyperthyroidism, reaching around 88% sensitivity and approximately 81% specificity cross-validated.

Sequencing was done on a sample of peripheral blood or thyroid tissue (not recorded which). This receptor was identified in an adult man with Graves' hyperthyroidism. The rearrangement links TRBV15 to TRBJ1-4; 7 bases align to TRBD1. The CDR3 coding sequence is TGTGCCACCAGCCGAGACAGGGCAGCAACTAATGAAAAACTGTTTTTT. Translated: CATSRDRAATNEKLFF.